A single sample gave rise to the 27 T cell receptor beta chains below, sequenced in a study of T cells in Graves' hyperthyroidism and ophthalmopathy. RNA transcripts provided the source from which TCR beta CDR3 regions were amplified. Carried out on the TCR CDR3, a first-round RT-PCR used the HTBI primer set. One entry per CDR3 protein, called by TCRdb with MiXCR from the multiplex PCR reads. The sample lists 500,000 to 800,000 distinct CDR3 sequences; roughly 15% were seen once. Sequencing was done on a sample of blood. These receptor sequences come from a woman between 45 and 60 years old with Graves' ophthalmopathy.

This chain connects TRBV9 to TRBJ2-1; 11 bases line up with TRBD2. Germline trimming cut 0 bases from V and 5 bases from J; bases unmatched to any gene: 4. Per the germline V gene, CDR1 is SGDLS and CDR2 is YYNGEE. This CDR3 has 16 residues. This CDR3 reads CASSVAGTSGNNEQFF. As DNA, the CDR3 is TGTGCCAGCAGCGTAGCCGGGACTAGCGGAAACAATGAGCAGTTCTTC.

Ten or more counts support this clonotype. The J gene is TRBJ2-7, the V gene TRBV7-9, with 9 bases identical to TRBD1. Germline V gene lookup returns CDR1 SEHNR and CDR2 FQNEAQ (reference sequence). V dropped 3 bases and J dropped 4; count of bases not matched to a gene: 10. The CDR3 sequence is 16 residues long. The CDR3 DNA reads as TGTGCCAGCAGCTTTGTGATGGACAGGGGTCGTTACGAGCAGTACTTC. Its translation: CASSFVMDRGRYEQYF.

V usage is TRBV4-1 and J usage is TRBJ1-3; D call uncertain. The CDR3 is made up of 12 amino acids. Germline loops: CDR1 MGHRA, CDR2 YSYEKL. V was trimmed by 0 bases and J by 7 bases, leaving 4 bases between them. The CDR3 sequence is CASSQEGNTIYF. For the CDR3, the DNA is TGCGCCAGCAGCCAAGAAGGGAACACCATATATTTT.

Points on this clonotype: A read error may be the cause here, since a much bigger clone is one base away. The chain is built from TRBV7-9 and TRBJ2-5; tentative D call: TRBD2 (6 bases). The length of the CDR3 is 16 residues. The germline gives CDR1 SEHNR, CDR2 FQNEAQ (reference sequence). This CDR3 reads CAGSGRKRLVRETQYF. The CDR3 nucleotides are TGTGCCGGCAGCGGAAGGAAGCGACTAGTGAGAGAGACCCAGTACTTC. The whole variable domain, remainder taken from reference TRBV7-9 and TRBJ2-5, is DTGVSQNPRHKITKRGQNVTFRCDPISEHNRLYWYRQTLGQGPEFLTYFQNEAQLEKSRLLSDRFSAERPKGSFSTLEIQRTEQGDSAMYLCAGSGRKRLVRETQYFGPGTRLLVL.

As DNA, the CDR3 is TGTGCCAGCAGTTTAAGACAGGGGTCCCCTGGAAACACCATATATTTT. Translating gives CASSLRQGSPGNTIYF. The genes are TRBV28 and TRBJ1-3; TRBD1 agrees at 8 bases. Per the germline V gene, CDR1 is MDHEN and CDR2 is SYDVKM. The CDR3 runs 16 residues. V was clipped by 2 bases and J by 2 bases; unmatched bases: 5.

The V gene is TRBV14, the J gene TRBJ2-2; no clear D gene. The V end lost 4 bases, the J end lost 2 bases, and 8 bases lay between the germline ends. Germline V gene lookup returns CDR1 SGHDN and CDR2 FVKESK. This CDR3 is 14 amino acids long. The CDR3 loop is CASSRRANTGELFF. CDR3 sequence (DNA): TGTGCCAGCAGCCGCAGAGCCAACACCGGGGAGCTGTTTTTT.

This clonotype has just a few counts. V gene TRBV20-1 combines with J gene TRBJ1-5; D remains ambiguous. Germline V gene sequence: CDR1 DFQATT, CDR2 SNEGSKA (reference sequence). V dropped 8 bases and J dropped 7 bases, with 6 bases sitting between them. CDR3 size: 9 residues. Written as DNA, the CDR3 is TGCAGTCTGGGACAGCCCCAGCATTTT. It codes for CSLGQPQHF.

This clonotype has ten or more counts. The chain's CDR3 is CASSYRLSGGPISEQYF. CDR3 sequence (DNA): TGTGCCAGCAGTTACCGGTTGTCGGGAGGGCCTATCTCCGAGCAGTACTTC. The V call is TRBV6-5, the J call TRBJ2-7, with 8 bases matching TRBD2. V shed 2 bases and J 6 bases; nucleotides not matched to a gene: 15. Germline V gives CDR1 MNHEY, CDR2 SVGAGI. This CDR3 has 17 amino acids.

This clonotype occurred a few times. The chain is built from TRBV7-6 and TRBJ2-2, with D unresolved. V lost 8 bases and J lost 0, with 13 bases in between. Germline V lookup: CDR1 SGHVS, CDR2 FNYEAQ. The CDR3 loop spans 15 amino acids. DNA of the CDR3: TGTGCCAGCTCAGTTCAGCGTTCGAACACCGGGGAGCTGTTTTTT. This translates into CASSVQRSNTGELFF.

The chain recombines TRBV15 with TRBJ2-7; D call uncertain. The CDR3 covers 15 residues. Germline assignment: CDR1 LNHNV and CDR2 YYDKDF (reference sequence). V gave up 0 bases and J gave up 5 bases, with 14 bases separating them. In DNA, the CDR3 is TGTGCCACCAGCAGAGATATAGGCATAAGCGACGAGCAGTACTTC. Translation: CATSRDIGISDEQYF.

The chain is built from TRBV19 and TRBJ1-2; 8 bases fit TRBD1. Germline-derived CDR1 and CDR2 are LNHDA and SQIVND (reference sequence). V shed 3 bases, J shed 4 bases, and the junction held 4 bases outside the gene matches. The CDR3 consists of 14 residues. The CDR3 coding sequence is TGTGCCAGTAGTATCGGCCAGGGGGCCTATGGCTACACCTTC. Amino acid sequence: CASSIGQGAYGYTF.

Remarks on this clonotype: A read error is possible here, since a much larger clone lies one base away. The chain is built from TRBV19 and TRBJ2-1; 12 nucleotides agree with TRBD2. CDR1 and CDR2 (germline): LNHDA, SQIVND (reference sequence). The CDR3 contains 16 residues. The CDR3 DNA reads as TGTGCCAGTAGTACCCTGACTAGCGGGAGAGGAAATGAGGAGTTCTTC. Protein product: CASSTLTSGRGNEEFF.

Points on this clonotype: This may stem from a read error, because a much larger clone lies one nucleotide away. This rearrangement joins TRBV4-3 to TRBJ1-1; D remains unclear. The CDR3 is 15 amino acids. In germline, CDR1 is LGHNA, CDR2 YSLEER. V was cut by 7 bases and J by 1 base, with 16 bases left in between. DNA for the CDR3: TGCGCCAGCAACCCCGCCCACGGGGAGAACACTGAAGCTTTCTTT. Protein product: CASNPAHGENTEAFF.

Here the CDR3 DNA reads TGTGCCAGCAGCCAAGAAAGTACCACCGGGGAGCTGTTTTTT. Translated, it gives CASSQESTTGELFF. This sequence joins TRBV14 and TRBJ2-2; unclear D gene. Per germline, CDR1 SGHDN and CDR2 FVKESK. Trimming stripped 0 bases from V and 4 bases from J, with 6 bases between. This CDR3 comprises 14 residues.

This clonotype was picked up many times. The chain employs TRBV7-2 and TRBJ2-2, with 9 nucleotides matching TRBD1. This CDR3 spans 15 amino acids. CDR1 and CDR2 from the germline V gene are SGHTA and FQGNSA. Germline trimming cut 4 bases from V and 4 bases from J; bases unmatched to any gene: 4. The CDR3 coding sequence is TGTGCCAGCAGCTCCGGGACAGGGCGCACCGGGGAGCTGTTTTTT. Protein: CASSSGTGRTGELFF. Full variable domain (outside the CDR3, taken from reference TRBV7-2 and TRBJ2-2): GAGVSQSPSNKVTEKGKDVELRCDPISGHTALYWYRQSLGQGLEFLIYFQGNSAPDKSGLPSDRFSAERTGGSVSTLTIQRTQQEDSAVYLCASSSGTGRTGELFFGEGSRLTVL.

This clonotype was seen ten or more times. CDR3 sequence reads: CSATGQGKDYGYTF. The CDR3 DNA is TGCAGTGCTACTGGACAGGGGAAGGACTATGGCTACACCTTC. The V gene is TRBV20-1, the J gene TRBJ1-2; 9 nucleotides line up with TRBD1. Germline assignment: CDR1 DFQATT and CDR2 SNEGSKA (reference sequence). V was clipped by 4 bases and J by 3 bases; unmatched bases: 6. This CDR3 has 14 amino acids.

This clonotype was seen repeatedly, ten times or more. The chain carries TRBV27 and TRBJ2-3, with 8 bases aligning to TRBD2. This CDR3 comprises 16 residues. J lost 4 bases, V lost 5 bases, and 11 bases had no gene match. Germline CDR1 reads MNHEY; CDR2 reads SMNVEV (reference sequence). DNA for the CDR3: TGTGCCAGCAGTCGGCCCAGCGGGAGCCCCGCAGATACGCAGTATTTT. This gives the protein CASSRPSGSPADTQYF.

This clonotype showed up just a few times. The chain combines TRBV30 with TRBJ2-7; 9 bases map to TRBD2. Germline V gives CDR1 GTSNPN, CDR2 SVGIG (reference sequence). The CDR3 spans 14 residues. V was clipped by 2 bases and J by 6 bases; unmatched bases: 8. CDR3 in amino acids: CAWSSAGGPREQYF. Here the CDR3 DNA reads TGTGCCTGGAGTTCGGCGGGAGGGCCCCGCGAGCAGTACTTC. Full variable domain (outside the CDR3, taken from reference TRBV30 and TRBJ2-7): SQTIHQWPATLVQPVGSPLSLECTVEGTSNPNLYWYRQAAGRGLQLLFYSVGIGQISSEVPQNLSASRPQDRQFILSSKKLLLSDSGFYLCAWSSAGGPREQYFGPGTRLTVT.

This clonotype was observed many times. This chain links TRBV7-2 with TRBJ2-1, with 7 nucleotides matching TRBD2. The ends lost 4 bases at V and 4 bases at J; junction bases unmatched: 7. CDR1 is SGHTA, CDR2 FQGNSA, per germline. This CDR3 is built from 15 residues. In DNA form, the CDR3 reads TGTGCCAGCAGCTCGGCCGGGAGGTTGTACAATGAGCAGTTCTTC. Amino acids: CASSSAGRLYNEQFF.

In its sample, this clonotype was seen many times. The J gene is TRBJ2-2, the V gene TRBV7-9; D is perhaps TRBD1 (6 bases). This CDR3 region has 13 residues. Germline V gene data show CDR1 as SEHNR and CDR2 as FQNEAQ (reference sequence). V gave up 4 bases and J gave up 4 bases, with 7 bases separating them. This CDR3 is CASSYRVTGELFF. The DNA of the CDR3 is TGTGCCAGCAGCTACAGGGTCACCGGGGAGCTGTTTTTT.

The V and J genes are TRBV3-1 and TRBJ1-1, with D unclear. Deletions cut 4 bases from V and 1 base from J, with 13 bases between. In germline, CDR1 is LGHDT, CDR2 YNNKEL (reference sequence). The CDR3 contains 15 residues. The chain's CDR3 is CASSPPWTENTEAFF. The DNA of the CDR3 is TGTGCCAGCAGCCCTCCCTGGACTGAGAACACTGAAGCTTTCTTT.

This clonotype was found many times. V is TRBV2 and J is TRBJ2-7; tentative D call: TRBD1 (7 bases). The CDR3 runs 13 residues. Germline CDR1 and CDR2: SNHLY and FYNNEI. V shed 10 bases and J shed 7 bases, with 20 bases lying between them. The CDR3 is CATKGTARGEQYF. As DNA, the CDR3 is TGTGCCACCAAGGGGACAGCTCGGGGGGAGCAGTACTTC.

This chain uses TRBV4-2 with TRBJ1-6; no clear D. Trimming pared 8 bases from V and 7 bases from J, leaving 24 bases between. The V gene's germline CDR1 is LGHNA and CDR2 YNFKEQ. The CDR3 runs 17 residues. The DNA of the CDR3 is TGTGCCAGCGGAGGCCTTAGGAGAGGTTCTCTCAATTCACCCCTCCACTTT. It is translated as CASGGLRRGSLNSPLHF.

At least ten counts were recorded for this clonotype. The CDR3 DNA reads as TGTGCCTGGAGTAGAACGGTCTACAATGAGCAGTTCTTC. This sequence encodes CAWSRTVYNEQFF. The chain employs TRBV30 and TRBJ2-1; D ambiguous. CDR3 length equals 13 residues. Germline-derived CDR1 and CDR2 are GTSNPN and SVGIG (reference sequence). V was clipped by 2 bases and J by 3 bases, with 8 bases between them.

This clonotype was seen many times. The chain couples TRBV6-1 to TRBJ2-7; 11 bases match TRBD2. The germline V gene encodes CDR1 MNHNS and CDR2 SASEGT. This CDR3 spans 18 amino acids. V shed 5 bases, J shed 0 bases, and the junction held 12 bases outside the gene matches. For the CDR3, the DNA is TGTGCCAGCAGTTATGCCCCCCGGGGACTAGCGGTCTCCTACGAGCAGTACTTC. Protein sequence: CASSYAPRGLAVSYEQYF.

This clonotype appeared many times. The chain is built from TRBV6-1 and TRBJ2-1, with D perhaps matching TRBD1 (6 bases). V was cut by 6 bases and J by 3 bases, with 12 bases left in between. This CDR3 comprises 14 residues. The germline CDR1 and CDR2 sequences are MNHNS and SASEGT. The CDR3 sequence is CASSPDSLYNEQFF. In DNA, the CDR3 is TGTGCCAGCAGCCCGGACAGTCTCTACAATGAGCAGTTCTTC.

The J gene is TRBJ2-1, the V gene TRBV7-2, with 7 bases identical to TRBD2. Trimming cost V 4 bases and J 4 bases; bases outside gene matches: 25. CDR1 is SGHTA and CDR2 is FQGNSA in the germline V gene. The CDR3 is 21 residues long. CDR3 coding DNA: TGTGCCAGCAGCTCCCATCGACAGCGCCCTGGGGGGGGACCGCCATACAATGAGCAGTTCTTC. Translation gives CASSSHRQRPGGGPPYNEQFF.